Presented here are 5 T cell receptor beta chains from one specimen sequenced in a study of blood T cell repertoires in COVID-19. Data came from immunoSEQ multiplex PCR; TCRdb stores just in-frame clones and leaves some out. The sample lists 180,000 or so clones, roughly 80% occurring once. The sequenced material came from PBMCs or T cells enriched from blood (not recorded which). The receptors derive from a man in his sixties who had been exposed to COVID-19.

This clone was seen at least ten times. The genes are TRBV5-1 and TRBJ2-2; 9 bases align to TRBD2. In germline, CDR1 is SGHRS, CDR2 YFSETQ. The CDR3 is made up of 15 amino acids. Trimming at V came to 6 bases and at J to 3 bases, leaving 6 bases not matched to a gene. CDR3 protein: CASMASGAYTGELFF. CDR3 nucleotide sequence: TGCGCCAGCATGGCTAGCGGGGCCTACACCGGGGAGCTGTTTTTT.

The chain is built from TRBV6-6 and TRBJ2-7, with D maybe TRBD2 (7 bases). The CDR3 is 16 residues long. The germline V gene encodes CDR1 MNHNY and CDR2 SVGAGI (reference sequence). V was shortened by 4 bases and J by 3 bases, with 19 bases between the two germline ends. CDR3 sequence (DNA): TGTGCCAGCAGTTTCCTGGGGGGGGGCTTTGGCTACGAGCAGTACTTC. This gives the protein CASSFLGGGFGYEQYF.

The genes are TRBV25-1 and TRBJ2-5; 12 bases map to TRBD2. V lost 3 bases and J lost 9; bases outside the gene matches: 5. CDR1 is MGHDK, CDR2 SYGVNS, per germline. CDR3 length: 14 residues. The CDR3 nucleotides read TGTGCCAGCAGTGAGACTAGCGGGAGCTATGCCCAGTACTTC. Residues: CASSETSGSYAQYF.

The chain links TRBV11-3 to TRBJ2-1; TRBD1 agrees at 8 bases. Looked up from germline, CDR1 is SGHNT and CDR2 is YENEEA. CDR3 size: 13 residues. Unmatched junction bases numbered 1, after V lost 2 bases and J lost 7 bases. The CDR3 nucleotides are TGTGCCAGCAGCTTACAGGGGGCAAATGAGCAGTTCTTC. It codes for CASSLQGANEQFF.

The chain links TRBV5-1 to TRBJ1-6; 8 bases map to TRBD1. The V segment lost 0 bases and the J segment 6 bases; nucleotides outside the gene matches: 2. The CDR3 covers 15 residues. Per the germline V gene, CDR1 is SGHRS and CDR2 is YFSETQ. CDR3 DNA: TGCGCCAGCAGCTTGGCCGACAGGGGTAATTCACCCCTCCACTTT. Its translation: CASSLADRGNSPLHF.